This T cell receptor (beta chain) was sequenced in a study of beta chain features in type 1 diabetes. This clone was found a few times. No antigen is known for it. Overall study findings and caveats: Whether HLA type affects TCRB rearrangement stayed undetermined in the present work. Within each of all four CD4+ subsets, Type 1 diabetes patients had TCRB CDR3s that were moderately but significantly shorter.

This CDR3 is built from 12 residues. CDR1 GTSNPN and CDR2 SVGIG come from the germline V gene (reference sequence). Between the trimmed V and J ends, which lost 3 bases and 1 base, there was a span of 6 bases. Expressed TCRB transcripts were sequenced after all isolated RNA was converted to cDNA. Sequenced by immunoSEQ multiplex PCR; TCRdb stores in-frame clones only, minus some. This sample has some 160,000 clones, with roughly 8% found just once. The rearrangement links TRBV30 to TRBJ1-1; no clear D. The sequence was obtained from a woman between 18 and 30 years old with type 1 diabetes. Sequences were obtained from central memory CD4+ T cells from blood. CDR3 DNA sequence: TGTGCCTGGAGCCCGGGGAACACTGAAGCTTTCTTT. Residues: CAWSPGNTEAFF.